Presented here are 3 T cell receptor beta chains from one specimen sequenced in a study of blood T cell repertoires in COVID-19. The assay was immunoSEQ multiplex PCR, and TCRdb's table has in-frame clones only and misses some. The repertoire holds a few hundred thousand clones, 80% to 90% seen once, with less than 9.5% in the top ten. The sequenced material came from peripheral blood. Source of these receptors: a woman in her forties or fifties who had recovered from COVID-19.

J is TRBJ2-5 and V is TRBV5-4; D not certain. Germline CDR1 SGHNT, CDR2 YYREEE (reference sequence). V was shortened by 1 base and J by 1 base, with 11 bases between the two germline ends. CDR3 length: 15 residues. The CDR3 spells CASSLKARGQETQYF. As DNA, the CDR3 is TGTGCCAGCAGCTTGAAAGCTAGAGGCCAAGAGACCCAGTACTTC.

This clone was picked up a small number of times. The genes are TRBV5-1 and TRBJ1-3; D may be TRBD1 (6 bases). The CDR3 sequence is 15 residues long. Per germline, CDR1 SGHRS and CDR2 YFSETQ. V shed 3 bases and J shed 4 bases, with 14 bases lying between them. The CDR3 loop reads CASSSEQGPGNTIYF. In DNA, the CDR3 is TGCGCCAGCAGCTCGGAACAGGGACCAGGAAACACCATATATTTT. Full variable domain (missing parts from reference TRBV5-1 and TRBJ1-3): KAGVTQTPRYLIKTRGQQVTLSCSPISGHRSVSWYQQTPGQGLQFLFEYFSETQRNKGNFPGRFSGRQFSNSRSEMNVSTLELGDSALYLCASSSEQGPGNTIYFGEGSWLTVV.

CDR3 bases: TGTGCCAGCAGTTACCCGGGTCCCCAGTACTTC. Translated, it gives CASSYPGPQYF. The rearrangement joins TRBV6-2 or TRBV6-3 to TRBJ2-5; D is undetermined. Germline V gives CDR1 MNHEY, CDR2 SVGEGT. The CDR3 has 11 amino acids. Trimming took off 2 bases at V and 9 bases at J, with 7 bases between the two ends.